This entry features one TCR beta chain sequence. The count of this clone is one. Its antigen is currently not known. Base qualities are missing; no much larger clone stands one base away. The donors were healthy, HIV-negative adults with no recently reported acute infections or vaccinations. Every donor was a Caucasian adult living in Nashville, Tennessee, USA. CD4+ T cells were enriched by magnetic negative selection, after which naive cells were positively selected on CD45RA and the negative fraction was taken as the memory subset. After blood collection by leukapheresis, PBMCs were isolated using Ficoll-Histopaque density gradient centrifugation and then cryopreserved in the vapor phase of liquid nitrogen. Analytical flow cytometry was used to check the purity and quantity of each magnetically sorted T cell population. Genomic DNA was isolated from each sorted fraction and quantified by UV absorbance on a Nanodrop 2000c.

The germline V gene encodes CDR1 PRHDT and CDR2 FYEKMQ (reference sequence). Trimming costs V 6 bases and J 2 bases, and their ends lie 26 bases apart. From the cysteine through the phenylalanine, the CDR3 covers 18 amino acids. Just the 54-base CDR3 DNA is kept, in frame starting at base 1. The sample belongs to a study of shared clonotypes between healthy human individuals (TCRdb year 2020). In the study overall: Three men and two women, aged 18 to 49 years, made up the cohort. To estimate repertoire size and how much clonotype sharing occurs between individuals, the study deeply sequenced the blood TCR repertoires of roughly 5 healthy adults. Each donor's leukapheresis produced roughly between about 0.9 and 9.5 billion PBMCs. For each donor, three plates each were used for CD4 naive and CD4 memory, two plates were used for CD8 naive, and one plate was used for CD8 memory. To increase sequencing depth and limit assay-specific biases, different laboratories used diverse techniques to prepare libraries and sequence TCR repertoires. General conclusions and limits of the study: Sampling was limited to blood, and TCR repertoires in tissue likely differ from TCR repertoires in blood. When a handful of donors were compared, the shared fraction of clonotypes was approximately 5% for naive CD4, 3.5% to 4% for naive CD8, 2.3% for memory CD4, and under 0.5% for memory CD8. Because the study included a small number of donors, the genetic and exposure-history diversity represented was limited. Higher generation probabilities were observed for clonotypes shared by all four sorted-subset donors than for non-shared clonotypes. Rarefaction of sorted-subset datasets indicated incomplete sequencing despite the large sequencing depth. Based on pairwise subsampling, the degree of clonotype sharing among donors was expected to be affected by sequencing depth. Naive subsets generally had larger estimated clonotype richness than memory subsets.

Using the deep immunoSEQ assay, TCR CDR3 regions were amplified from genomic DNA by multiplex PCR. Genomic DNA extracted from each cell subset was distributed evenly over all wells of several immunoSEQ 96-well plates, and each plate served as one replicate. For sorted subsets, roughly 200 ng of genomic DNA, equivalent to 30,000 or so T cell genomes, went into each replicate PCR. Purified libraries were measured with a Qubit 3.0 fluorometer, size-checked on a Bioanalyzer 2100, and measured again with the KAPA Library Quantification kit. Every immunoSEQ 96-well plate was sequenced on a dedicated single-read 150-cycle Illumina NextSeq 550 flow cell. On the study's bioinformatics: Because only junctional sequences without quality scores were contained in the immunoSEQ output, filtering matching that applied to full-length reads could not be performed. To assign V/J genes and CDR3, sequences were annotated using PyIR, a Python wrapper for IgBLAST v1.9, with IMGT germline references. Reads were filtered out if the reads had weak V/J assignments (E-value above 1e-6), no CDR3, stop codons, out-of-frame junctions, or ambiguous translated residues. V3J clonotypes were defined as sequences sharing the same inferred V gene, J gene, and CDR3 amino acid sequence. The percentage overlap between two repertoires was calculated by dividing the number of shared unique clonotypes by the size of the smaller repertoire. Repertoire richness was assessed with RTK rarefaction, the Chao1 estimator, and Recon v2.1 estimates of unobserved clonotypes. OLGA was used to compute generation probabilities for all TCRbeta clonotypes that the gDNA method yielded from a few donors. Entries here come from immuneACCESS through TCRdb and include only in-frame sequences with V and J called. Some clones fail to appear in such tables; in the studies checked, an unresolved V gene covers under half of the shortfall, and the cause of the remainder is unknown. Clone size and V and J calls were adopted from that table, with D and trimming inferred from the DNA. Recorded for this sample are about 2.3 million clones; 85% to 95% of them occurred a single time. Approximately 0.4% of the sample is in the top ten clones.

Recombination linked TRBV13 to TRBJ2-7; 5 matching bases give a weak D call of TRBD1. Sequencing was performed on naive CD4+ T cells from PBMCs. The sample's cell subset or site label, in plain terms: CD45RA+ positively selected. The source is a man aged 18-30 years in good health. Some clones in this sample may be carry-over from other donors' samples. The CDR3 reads CASSQGPRKAPGTYEQYF. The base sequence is TGTGCCAGCAGTCAGGGCCCCCGGAAGGCTCCAGGCACCTACGAGCAGTACTTC.